This T cell receptor beta chain emerged from a study of control samples from healthy donors and cancer patients. Sequenced by immunoSEQ multiplex PCR; TCRdb stores in-frame clones only, minus some. Among around 180,000 clones listed, more than 85% were seen once. This CDR3 is 12 amino acids long. CDR1 MNHEY and CDR2 SVGAGI come from the germline V gene. Deletions cut 6 bases from V and 8 bases from J, with 12 bases between. This chain connects TRBV6-5 to TRBJ2-3; D uncertain. This TCR derives from a woman aged 40 to 49 in good health. The sequencing sample was made of blood. The CDR3 sequence: CASRGLGLTQYF. The CDR3 DNA reads as TGTGCCAGCAGAGGCCTAGGGCTTACGCAGTATTTT.